These 17 T cell receptor beta chains share one sample of origin, sequenced in a study of regulatory T cells in long-lasting Graves disease. Arm-PCR of CDR3 regions with iRepertoire HTBI primers generated TCR beta libraries. TCRdb called the multiplex PCR reads again in MiXCR, with one record for every CDR3 protein. The data show roughly 500,000 distinct CDR3 sequences, about 12% seen once. Time point denoted: newly diagnosed GD, antithyroid drugs for less than 3 months. PBMCs provided the RNA from which the TCR library was made. The data were also submitted as part of a second study, on T cells in Graves' hyperthyroidism and ophthalmopathy.

The sequencing used peripheral blood mononuclear cells (PBMCs), collected at new diagnosis, from a patient treated with antithyroid drugs. The receptors were gathered from a woman in her 30s with Graves disease.

The V and J genes are TRBV11-2 and TRBJ2-3; 8 bases map to TRBD2. The germline gives CDR1 SGHAT, CDR2 FQNNGV. The CDR3 is made up of 16 amino acids. The V gene end was trimmed by 5 bases and the J gene end by 4 bases; junction bases not matched to a gene: 11. CDR3 sequence: CASSLNSGIGADTQYF. As DNA, the CDR3 is TGTGCCAGCAGCCTCAATAGCGGGATCGGAGCAGATACGCAGTATTTT. The variable domain in full, completed from reference TRBV11-2 and TRBJ2-3, reads EAGVAQSPRYKIIEKRQSVAFWCNPISGHATLYWYQQILGQGPKLLIQFQNNGVVDDSQLPKDRFSAERLKGVDSTLKIQPAKLEDSAVYLCASSLNSGIGADTQYFGPGTRLTVL.

The rearrangement links TRBV20-1 to TRBJ2-3; 9 nucleotides line up with TRBD2. Trimming cost V 0 bases and J 6 bases; bases outside gene matches: 7. Germline V CDR1 and CDR2: DFQATT, SNEGSKA (reference sequence). The CDR3 covers 15 residues. The CDR3 DNA reads TGCAGTGCTAGAGACGCGGGAGGGCCAGGGGATACGCAGTATTTT. As protein: CSARDAGGPGDTQYF.

The V gene is TRBV30, the J gene TRBJ1-5; 10 positions match TRBD1. There are 17 residues in the CDR3. Unmatched junction bases numbered 11, after V lost 0 bases and J lost 6 bases. CDR1 is GTSNPN and CDR2 is SVGIG in the germline V gene (reference sequence). CDR3 residues: CAWSVRAGTGVFQPQHF. CDR3 sequence (DNA): TGTGCCTGGAGTGTGAGGGCCGGGACAGGGGTTTTTCAGCCCCAGCATTTT.

Only a few counts were recorded for this clonotype. J is TRBJ2-4 and V is TRBV6-5; either TRBD1 or TRBD2 may supply D (5 bases each). Trimming left V 2 bases short and J 3 bases short, with 14 bases between. The CDR3 length is 16 residues. Germline V gene data show CDR1 as MNHEY and CDR2 as SVGAGI. In DNA, the CDR3 is TGTGCCAGCAGTTACAATCCCGGGACCCACAAAAACATTCAGTACTTC. Its protein is CASSYNPGTHKNIQYF.

This clonotype was seen repeatedly, ten times or more. The V call is TRBV7-9, the J call TRBJ1-2; maybe TRBD1 (5 bases). The V gene lost 1 base and the J gene lost 2 bases, with 8 bases spanning the gap. There are 14 residues in the CDR3. Germline CDR1 and CDR2: SEHNR and FQNEAQ (reference sequence). The CDR3 loop is CASSLGTNNYGYTF. DNA for the CDR3: TGTGCCAGCAGCTTAGGGACAAACAACTATGGCTACACCTTC.

This clonotype was found many times. The chain combines TRBV28 with TRBJ2-1, with TRBD2 matching 10 bases. With V trimmed by 5 bases and J by 3 bases, 10 bases remained unmatched. The CDR3 is made up of 17 amino acids. The V gene's germline CDR1 is MDHEN and CDR2 SYDVKM. CDR3 sequence reads: CASSQTLAGDVYNEQFF. The DNA for the CDR3 is TGTGCCAGCAGTCAGACCCTAGCGGGAGATGTCTACAATGAGCAGTTCTTC. Supplemented by reference TRBV28 and TRBJ2-1, the full variable domain reads DVKVTQSSRYLVKRTGEKVFLECVQDMDHENMFWYRQDPGLGLRLIYFSYDVKMKEKGDIPEGYSVSREKKERFSLILESASTNQTSMYLCASSQTLAGDVYNEQFFGPGTRLTVL.

As to this clonotype: A far more abundant clone sits one base away, making this likely a read error. The rearrangement joins TRBV30 to TRBJ2-7; D is tentatively TRBD1 or TRBD2 (5 bases each). The CDR3 sequence is 15 residues long. In germline, CDR1 is GTSNPN, CDR2 SVGIG (reference sequence). With 0 bases removed from V and 7 bases from J, the gap between germline ends came to 19 bases. The CDR3 reads CAWSVILGDNNEQYF. Here the CDR3 DNA reads TGTGCCTGGAGTGTAATCTTGGGGGATAACAATGAGCAGTACTTC.

This clonotype came up many times. This rearrangement joins TRBV20-1 to TRBJ2-1; a possible D gene is TRBD2 (5 bases). Trimming pared 2 bases from V and 2 bases from J, leaving 13 bases between. The CDR3 is 15 residues long. The germline gives CDR1 DFQATT, CDR2 SNEGSKA (reference sequence). CDR3 loop: CSARLASKTYNEQFF. The DNA of the CDR3 is TGCAGTGCTAGACTAGCCTCGAAAACCTACAATGAGCAGTTCTTC.

This chain connects TRBV7-9 to TRBJ2-5; D ambiguous. CDR1 and CDR2 from the germline V gene are SEHNR and FQNEAQ (reference sequence). V gave up 0 bases and J gave up 5 bases, with 10 bases separating them. This CDR3 has 14 residues. CDR3 region: CASSLAGFCETQYF. As DNA, the CDR3 is TGTGCCAGCAGCTTAGCGGGCTTTTGTGAGACCCAGTACTTC. Full variable domain (missing parts from reference TRBV7-9 and TRBJ2-5): DTGVSQNPRHKITKRGQNVTFRCDPISEHNRLYWYRQTLGQGPEFLTYFQNEAQLEKSRLLSDRFSAERPKGSFSTLEIQRTEQGDSAMYLCASSLAGFCETQYFGPGTRLLVL.

The chain employs TRBV19 and TRBJ1-1; no clear D. CDR1 is LNHDA, CDR2 SQIVND, per germline (reference sequence). CDR3 length: 16 residues. V lost 3 bases to trimming and J lost 0 bases, with 14 bases between them. CDR3 bases: TGTGCCAGTAGTATTGACACGTCCTCCATGAACACTGAAGCTTTCTTT. It yields the protein CASSIDTSSMNTEAFF.

This clonotype was recorded many times. Its ends do not fully match the called genes, so a read error is possible. The V gene is TRBV18, the J gene TRBJ2-3; TRBD1 agrees at 7 bases. Germline CDR1 reads KGHSH; CDR2 reads LQKENI. The CDR3 spans 14 residues. The CDR3 protein is CASSPQGMADTQYF. Here the CDR3 DNA reads TGTGCCAGCTCTCCACAGGGGATGGCAGATACGCAGTATTTT.

The chain is built from TRBV6-2 or TRBV6-3 and TRBJ1-2; unclear D gene. V was shortened by 6 bases and J by 5 bases, with 13 bases between the two germline ends. CDR3 length: 13 residues. Germline CDR1 reads MNHEY; CDR2 reads SVGEGT. The DNA of the CDR3 is TGTGCCAGCAGGGGAGGTCAGAGTTATGGCTACACCTTC. Translated, it gives CASRGGQSYGYTF.

This chain joins TRBV11-2 and TRBJ2-3, with TRBD2 matching 7 bases. V lost 0 bases to trimming and J lost 7 bases; unmatched junction nucleotides: 7. This CDR3 contains 15 residues. Germline V lookup: CDR1 SGHAT, CDR2 FQNNGV. DNA of the CDR3: TGTGCCAGCAGCTTAGAAGGCGGGAGAGGGAATACGCAGTATTTT. It encodes CASSLEGGRGNTQYF.

This clonotype was counted between two and nine times. The chain combines TRBV6-2 or TRBV6-3 with TRBJ1-2, with 12 bases aligning to TRBD1. This CDR3 spans 16 amino acids. Germline CDR1 reads MNHEY; CDR2 reads SVGEGT. V lost 2 bases and J lost 5; bases outside the gene matches: 6. CDR3 coding DNA: TGTGCCAGCAGTTACAAGGGGACAGGGGGCAGTTATGGCTACACCTTC. Translating it yields CASSYKGTGGSYGYTF.

The chain carries TRBV20-1 and TRBJ2-7; TRBD2 matches 11 bases. CDR1 DFQATT and CDR2 SNEGSKA come from the germline V gene (reference sequence). V shed 1 base, J shed 2 bases, and the junction held 7 bases outside the gene matches. This CDR3 contains 16 residues. The CDR3 reads CSARGWASGRTYEQYF. The CDR3 DNA sequence: TGCAGTGCTAGAGGCTGGGCTAGCGGGAGGACCTACGAGCAGTACTTC.

The J gene is TRBJ2-7, the V gene TRBV19, with 13 positions matching TRBD2. The germline gives CDR1 LNHDA, CDR2 SQIVND (reference sequence). The CDR3 consists of 16 residues. V was clipped by 6 bases and J by 2 bases; unmatched bases: 7. The CDR3 nucleotides read TGTGCCAGTAGCGCGGGAACTAGCGGGAGGGCCTACGAGCAGTACTTC. It is translated as CASSAGTSGRAYEQYF.

As for this clonotype: At one boundary the junction diverges from the germline segment, which might be a read error. The V and J genes are TRBV6-5 and TRBJ2-3, with D tentatively TRBD1 or TRBD2 (6 bases each). The CDR3 has 15 amino acids. Germline CDR1 reads MNHEY; CDR2 reads SVGAGI. DNA for the CDR3: TGTGCCAGCAGTTGGGCGCGGGACAACACAGAAACGCAGTATTTT. Amino acids: CASSWARDNTETQYF.